The source of this T cell receptor (beta chain) is a study of shared clonotypes between healthy human individuals. Study-level points and caveats: Estimated richness was generally greater in naive than memory subsets. For sorted subsets, rarefaction showed incomplete sequencing despite large depth.

Samples underwent the assay at deep level. Sorted-subset replicate PCR reactions contained approximately 190 ng DNA, corresponding to about 30,000 T cell genomes. The data were produced by immunoSEQ multiplex PCR, yet TCRdb's version contains in-frame clones alone and is incomplete. The sample lists about a million clones; roughly 80% were seen once. To note about this clone: Its cognate antigen is unknown.

The V end was cut by 2 bases, the J end by 4 bases, with 14 bases between. The CDR3 is 16 amino acids. Germline CDR1 SEHNR, CDR2 FQNEAQ (reference sequence). The V call is TRBV7-9, the J call TRBJ2-2, with a weak D call TRBD2 (6 bases). Sequencing used memory CD4+ T cells sorted from blood. This sample's subset: CD45RA-negative fraction. This TCR was sampled from a man younger than 35 in good health. CDR3 coding DNA: TGTGCCAGCAGCTTAAGGAAAGGGAGGCCCACCGGGGAGCTGTTTTTT. Its protein product is CASSLRKGRPTGELFF.